The 20 T cell receptor beta chains presented below share a single source sample, sequenced in a study of T-cell memory formation after mild COVID-19. Each CDR3 protein gets one entry after TCRdb re-called the 5' RACE reads with MiXCR. The repertoire holds around 220,000 distinct CDR3 sequences, with approximately 16% as singletons. Sequencing was performed on PBMCs or a T cell subset sorted from them (not recorded which). Receptor source: a young man who had mild COVID-19 (a few samples of this study predate the infection). Cell type and time point are not known.

This chain connects TRBV20-1 to TRBJ1-2; D is unclear. V lost 3 bases, J lost 3 bases, and 2 bases lay in between. Germline CDR1 DFQATT, CDR2 SNEGSKA (reference sequence). This CDR3 region has 10 residues. For the CDR3, the DNA is TGCAGTGCTAGTTACTATGGCTACACCTTC. Translation: CSASYYGYTF.

This chain uses TRBV6-1 with TRBJ2-7; a possible D gene is TRBD1 (6 bases). V shed 6 bases and J shed 1 base, with 10 bases lying between them. CDR3 length: 13 residues. Germline V lookup: CDR1 MNHNS, CDR2 SASEGT. The CDR3 region has the DNA TGTGCCAGCAGCGAGGGACATTCCTACGAGCAGTACGTC. This gives the protein CASSEGHSYEQYV.

This clonotype was observed a few times. The chain links TRBV12-3 or TRBV12-4 to TRBJ1-5; no clear D. The CDR3 is made up of 13 amino acids. Trimming shortened V by 0 bases and J by 7 bases, and 7 bases separated the two germline ends. CDR3 nucleotides: TGTGCCAGCAGTTTAGCAAAACTCCAGCCCCAGCATTTT. It encodes CASSLAKLQPQHF.

This clonotype showed up just a few times. The chain joins TRBV5-1 to TRBJ2-1; the match to TRBD1 covers 7 bases. The CDR3 is 15 residues long. Germline CDR1 and CDR2: SGHRS and YFSETQ. V was pared by 0 bases and J by 5 bases, with 5 bases of the junction left unmatched. In DNA, the CDR3 is TGCGCCAGCAGCTTGGTAGGGGGCCAAAACAATGAGCAGTTCTTC. Translation gives CASSLVGGQNNEQFF.

This clonotype was picked up many times. V gene TRBV25-1 combines with J gene TRBJ2-5; 10 bases are a match to TRBD1. This CDR3 spans 15 amino acids. The junction had 7 bases not matched to a gene; V was cut back by 5 bases and J by 4 bases. CDR1 and CDR2 (germline): MGHDK, SYGVNS. CDR3 region: CASSQPTGGGETQYF. The CDR3 region has the DNA TGTGCCAGCAGTCAGCCGACAGGGGGCGGAGAGACCCAGTACTTC.

This clonotype was seen a handful of times. The gene calls are TRBV7-9 and TRBJ2-2; D might be TRBD1 (5 bases). This CDR3 region has 15 residues. V was pared by 5 bases and J by 3 bases, with 13 bases between. Germline CDR1 SEHNR, CDR2 FQNEAQ (reference sequence). CDR3 in DNA: TGTGCCAGCAGCCCGCGACAGCTTGACACCGGGGAGCTGTTTTTT. It codes for CASSPRQLDTGELFF. Filled out from reference TRBV7-9 and TRBJ2-2, the complete variable domain reads DTGVSQNPRHKITKRGQNVTFRCDPISEHNRLYWYRQTLGQGPEFLTYFQNEAQLEKSRLLSDRFSAERPKGSFSTLEIQRTEQGDSAMYLCASSPRQLDTGELFFGEGSRLTVL.

This clonotype was recorded a few times. The chain carries TRBV12-3 or TRBV12-4 and TRBJ2-2; the match to TRBD1 covers 9 bases. V shed 7 bases, J shed 5 bases, and the junction held 11 bases outside the gene matches. CDR3 length: 16 amino acids. The CDR3 nucleotides are TGTGCCAGCATTCCCCAAGGGACAGGGAATACCGGGGAGCTGTTTTTT. As protein: CASIPQGTGNTGELFF.

The chain uses TRBV11-2 and TRBJ1-2; TRBD1 aligns across 7 bases. The CDR3 has 14 residues. Germline lookup yields CDR1 SGHAT and CDR2 FQNNGV. With V trimmed by 5 bases and J by 8 bases, 11 bases remained unmatched. Here the CDR3 reads CASSLVNRGTGYTF. CDR3 DNA sequence: TGTGCCAGCAGCCTCGTAAACAGGGGCACGGGCTACACCTTC.

CDR3 nucleotide sequence: TGCAGTGCTAGAGATCGAAGGCGGGGGAACACTGAAGCTTTCTTT. The encoded protein is CSARDRRRGNTEAFF. This chain connects TRBV20-1 to TRBJ1-1; the D is unclear. Germline CDR1 and CDR2: DFQATT and SNEGSKA (reference sequence). V gave up 0 bases and J gave up 1 base, with 12 bases separating them. The CDR3 sequence is 15 residues long.

The chain uses TRBV11-3 and TRBJ2-3, with D hard to call. The germline V gene has CDR1 SGHNT and CDR2 YENEEA. CDR3 length: 14 residues. V lost 2 bases and J lost 0, with 6 bases in between. As DNA, the CDR3 is TGTGCCAGCAGCTTAACCCTGAGCACAGATACGCAGTATTTT. Residues: CASSLTLSTDTQYF.

The rearrangement joins TRBV28 to TRBJ1-1; D ambiguous. Germline assignment: CDR1 MDHEN and CDR2 SYDVKM. The CDR3 has 13 amino acids. The V gene lost 6 bases and the J gene lost 1 base, with 9 bases spanning the gap. CDR3 DNA sequence: TGTGCCAGCAGCCCTGCAAAGAACACTGAAGCTTTCTTT. Protein product: CASSPAKNTEAFF. Using reference TRBV28 and TRBJ1-1 for the parts outside the CDR3, the full variable domain is DVKVTQSSRYLVKRTGEKVFLECVQDMDHENMFWYRQDPGLGLRLIYFSYDVKMKEKGDIPEGYSVSREKKERFSLILESASTNQTSMYLCASSPAKNTEAFFGQGTRLTVV.

This clonotype occurred a few times. The chain carries TRBV11-3 and TRBJ1-6; D may be TRBD1 (5 bases). CDR1 and CDR2 from the germline V gene are SGHNT and YENEEA. Trimming took off 3 bases at V and 9 bases at J, with 9 bases between the two ends. The CDR3 consists of 13 residues. The CDR3 spells CASSFTGSSPLHF. DNA of the CDR3: TGTGCCAGCAGCTTCACAGGAAGTTCACCCCTCCACTTT.

The gene calls are TRBV5-1 and TRBJ1-1; possible D gene TRBD1, 6 bases. The CDR3 is made up of 13 amino acids. In germline, CDR1 is SGHRS, CDR2 YFSETQ. V was pared by 4 bases and J by 11 bases, with 18 bases between. CDR3 nucleotides: TGCGCCAGCAGCCTAGAGACAGGTCCGCGGGCTTTCTTT. Its protein is CASSLETGPRAFF.

This clonotype was seen many times. CDR3 region: CASSLSLAGSQETQYF. In nucleotides, the CDR3 is TGTGCCAGCAGCTTATCCCTAGCGGGGAGTCAAGAGACCCAGTACTTC. This sequence joins TRBV7-2 and TRBJ2-5, with TRBD2 matching over 9 bases. The germline gives CDR1 SGHTA, CDR2 FQGNSA. The CDR3 is 16 residues long. Trimming cost V 2 bases and J 2 bases; bases outside gene matches: 6.

This clonotype has only one observation. This chain uses TRBV4-3 with TRBJ1-2, with TRBD1 as a possible D gene (5 bases). Trimming cost V 0 bases and J 3 bases, with 14 bases left between them. The CDR3 length is 16 residues. Germline V gene sequence: CDR1 LGHNA, CDR2 YSLEER. As DNA, the CDR3 is TGCGCCAGCAGCCAAGATTGGGGACTTTTGGACTATGGCTACACCTTC. It specifies CASSQDWGLLDYGYTF.

The V and J genes are TRBV6-5 and TRBJ1-2, with D possibly being TRBD1 (6 bases). The germline V gene encodes CDR1 MNHEY and CDR2 SVGAGI. V gave up 6 bases and J gave up 4 bases, with 15 bases separating them. The CDR3 loop spans 14 amino acids. The CDR3 loop is CASRRGWGAYGYTF. CDR3 bases: TGTGCCAGCAGGCGTGGGTGGGGGGCCTATGGCTACACCTTC.

In its sample, this clonotype was seen a few times. CDR3 residues: CASSLTNGDTQYF. In DNA, the CDR3 is TGTGCCAGCAGCCTTACGAACGGGGATACGCAGTATTTT. This rearrangement joins TRBV7-2 to TRBJ2-3; D is uncertain. V was clipped by 5 bases and J by 6 bases, with 12 bases between them. From germline, CDR1 is SGHTA and CDR2 FQGNSA. The CDR3 is 13 amino acids.

This clonotype showed up just a few times. The chain has TRBV7-2 and TRBJ1-2, with unresolved D. Per germline, CDR1 SGHTA and CDR2 FQGNSA. The CDR3 length is 14 residues. V lost 5 bases, J lost 5 bases, and 15 bases lay in between. The CDR3 sequence: CASSLGRAAYGYTF. The CDR3 DNA is TGTGCCAGCAGCCTGGGTAGGGCAGCATATGGCTACACCTTC.

This clonotype was seen repeatedly, ten times or more. The chain carries TRBV5-1 and TRBJ2-2; 9 positions agree with TRBD2. The CDR3 is made up of 17 amino acids. Germline V CDR1 and CDR2: SGHRS, YFSETQ. The V and J ends lost 0 bases and 4 bases, in that order; junction bases with no gene match: 7. As DNA, the CDR3 is TGCGCCAGCAGCTTGGCCTTAGCGGGGGCCCTCACCGGGGAGCTGTTTTTT. It specifies CASSLALAGALTGELFF.

This rearrangement joins TRBV5-1 to TRBJ2-7, with TRBD1 matching 9 bases. Germline V gene data show CDR1 as SGHRS and CDR2 as YFSETQ. The CDR3 is 15 amino acids. CDR3 in DNA: TGCGCCAGCAGCATCGGACAGGGGCCCTCCAACGATCAGTACGTC. Translation gives CASSIGQGPSNDQYV.